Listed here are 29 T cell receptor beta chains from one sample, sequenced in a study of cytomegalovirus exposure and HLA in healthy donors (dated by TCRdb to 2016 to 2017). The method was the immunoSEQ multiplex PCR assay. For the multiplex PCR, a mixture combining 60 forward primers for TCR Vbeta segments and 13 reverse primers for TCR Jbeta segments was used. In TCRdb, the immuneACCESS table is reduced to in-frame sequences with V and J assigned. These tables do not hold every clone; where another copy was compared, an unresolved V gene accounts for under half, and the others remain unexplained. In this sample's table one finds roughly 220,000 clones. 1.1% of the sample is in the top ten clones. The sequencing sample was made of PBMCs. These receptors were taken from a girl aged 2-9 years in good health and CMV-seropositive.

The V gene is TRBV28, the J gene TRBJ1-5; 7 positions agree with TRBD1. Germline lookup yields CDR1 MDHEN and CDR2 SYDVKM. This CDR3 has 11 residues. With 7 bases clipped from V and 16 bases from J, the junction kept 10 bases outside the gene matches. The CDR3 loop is CASNRQGSDHF. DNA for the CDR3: TGTGCCAGCAATCGACAGGGATCTGATCATTTT.

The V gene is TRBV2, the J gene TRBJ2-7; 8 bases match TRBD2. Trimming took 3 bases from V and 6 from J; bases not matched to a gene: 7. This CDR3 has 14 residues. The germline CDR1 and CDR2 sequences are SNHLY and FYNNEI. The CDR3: CASSEIGLAIEQYF. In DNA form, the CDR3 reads TGTGCCAGCAGTGAGATAGGACTAGCCATCGAGCAGTACTTC.

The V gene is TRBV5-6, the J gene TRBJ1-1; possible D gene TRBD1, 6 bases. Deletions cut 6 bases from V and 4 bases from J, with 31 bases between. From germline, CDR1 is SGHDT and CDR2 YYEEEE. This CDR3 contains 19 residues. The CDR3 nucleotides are TGTGCCAGCACCTCCGGGGTTCGTGGGGTACAGGGTCGGGGCACTGAAGCTTTCTTT. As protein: CASTSGVRGVQGRGTEAFF.

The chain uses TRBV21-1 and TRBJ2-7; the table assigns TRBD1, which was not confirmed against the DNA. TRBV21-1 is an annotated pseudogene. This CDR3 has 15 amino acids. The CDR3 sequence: CASSKGRTGTYEQYF. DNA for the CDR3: TGTGCCAGCAGCAAAGGAAGGACAGGGACCTACGAGCAGTACTTC.

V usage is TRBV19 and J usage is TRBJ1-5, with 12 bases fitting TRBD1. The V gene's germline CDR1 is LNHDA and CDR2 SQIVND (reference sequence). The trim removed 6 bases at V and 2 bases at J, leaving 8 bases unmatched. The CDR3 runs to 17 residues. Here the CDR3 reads CASRAGTGGKGNQPQHF. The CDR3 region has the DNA TGTGCCAGTAGGGCCGGGACAGGGGGCAAAGGCAATCAGCCCCAGCATTTT.

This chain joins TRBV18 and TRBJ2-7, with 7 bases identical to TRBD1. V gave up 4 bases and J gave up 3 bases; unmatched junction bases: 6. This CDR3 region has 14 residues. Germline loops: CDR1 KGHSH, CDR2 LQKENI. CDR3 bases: TGTGCCAGCTCACGCGAGACAGGGCTCTACGAGCAGTACTTC. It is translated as CASSRETGLYEQYF.

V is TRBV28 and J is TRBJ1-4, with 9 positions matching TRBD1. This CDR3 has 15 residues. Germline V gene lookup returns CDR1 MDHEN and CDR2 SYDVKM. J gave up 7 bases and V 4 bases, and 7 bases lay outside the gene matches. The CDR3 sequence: CASSSGTGKSEKLFF. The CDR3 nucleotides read TGTGCCAGCAGTTCCGGGACAGGGAAGAGTGAAAAACTGTTTTTT.

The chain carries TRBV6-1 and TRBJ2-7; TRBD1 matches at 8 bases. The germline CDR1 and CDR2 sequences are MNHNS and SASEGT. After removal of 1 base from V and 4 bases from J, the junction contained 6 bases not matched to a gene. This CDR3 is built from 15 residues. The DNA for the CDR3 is TGTGCCAGCAGTGAAGAGGACAGGGCAGCTTACGAGCAGTACTTC. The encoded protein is CASSEEDRAAYEQYF.

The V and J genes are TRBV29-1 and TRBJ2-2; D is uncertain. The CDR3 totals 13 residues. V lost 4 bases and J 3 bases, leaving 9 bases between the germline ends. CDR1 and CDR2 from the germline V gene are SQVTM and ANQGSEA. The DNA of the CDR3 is TGCAGCGTTGGAAACACCTACACCGGGGAGCTGTTTTTT. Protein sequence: CSVGNTYTGELFF.

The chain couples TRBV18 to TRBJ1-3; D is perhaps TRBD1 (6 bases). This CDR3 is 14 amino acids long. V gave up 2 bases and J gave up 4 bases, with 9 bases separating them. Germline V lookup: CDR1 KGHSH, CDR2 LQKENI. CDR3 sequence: CASSPGGSGNTIYF. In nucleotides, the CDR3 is TGTGCCAGCTCACCAGGGGGCTCCGGAAACACCATATATTTT.

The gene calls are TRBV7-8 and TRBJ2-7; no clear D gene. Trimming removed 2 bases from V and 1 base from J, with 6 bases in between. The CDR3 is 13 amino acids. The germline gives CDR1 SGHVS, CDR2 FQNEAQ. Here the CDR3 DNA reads TGTGCCAGCAGCTTATCTAGTTCCTACGAGCAGTACTTC. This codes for CASSLSSSYEQYF.

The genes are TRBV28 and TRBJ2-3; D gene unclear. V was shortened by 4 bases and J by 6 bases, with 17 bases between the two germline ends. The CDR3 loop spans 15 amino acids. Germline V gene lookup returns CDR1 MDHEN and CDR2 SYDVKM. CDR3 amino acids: CASSSVVSMSDTQYF. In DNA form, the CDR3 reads TGTGCCAGCAGTTCGGTCGTGTCGATGTCGGATACGCAGTATTTT.

CDR3 coding DNA: TGTGCCATCGGACTAGCGGGGGTCACAGATACGCAGTATTTT. This sequence encodes CAIGLAGVTDTQYF. The chain joins TRBV10-3 to TRBJ2-3; 13 bases are a match to TRBD2. Germline V gene data show CDR1 as ENHRY and CDR2 as SYGVKD. Germline trimming cut 8 bases from V and 2 bases from J; bases unmatched to any gene: 1. The CDR3 loop spans 14 amino acids.

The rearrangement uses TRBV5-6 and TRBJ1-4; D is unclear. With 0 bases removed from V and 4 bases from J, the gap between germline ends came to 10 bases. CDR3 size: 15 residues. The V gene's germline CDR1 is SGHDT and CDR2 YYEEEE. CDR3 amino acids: CASSLEGGLNEKLFF. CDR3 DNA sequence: TGTGCCAGCAGCTTGGAGGGCGGACTTAATGAAAAACTGTTTTTT.

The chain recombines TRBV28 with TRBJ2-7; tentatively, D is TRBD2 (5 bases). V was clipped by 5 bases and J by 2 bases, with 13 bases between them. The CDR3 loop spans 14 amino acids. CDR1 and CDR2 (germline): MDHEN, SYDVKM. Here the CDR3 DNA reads TGTGCCAGCAGTCGCCCCGGAGGCCCCTACGAGCAGTACTTC. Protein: CASSRPGGPYEQYF.

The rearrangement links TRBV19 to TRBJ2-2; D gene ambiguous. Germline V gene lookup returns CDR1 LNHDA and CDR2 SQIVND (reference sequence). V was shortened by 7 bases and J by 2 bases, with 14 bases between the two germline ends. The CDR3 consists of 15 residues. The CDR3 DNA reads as TGTGCCAGTAAGCCTCTTTTTCCCAACACCGGGGAGCTGTTTTTT. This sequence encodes CASKPLFPNTGELFF.

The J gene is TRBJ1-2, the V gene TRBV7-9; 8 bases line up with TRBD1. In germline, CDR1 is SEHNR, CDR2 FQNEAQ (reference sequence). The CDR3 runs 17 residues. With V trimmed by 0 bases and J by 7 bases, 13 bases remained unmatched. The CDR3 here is CASSLAGGAGGDRGYTF. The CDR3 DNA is TGTGCCAGCAGCTTAGCGGGGGGTGCAGGGGGCGATCGTGGCTACACCTTC. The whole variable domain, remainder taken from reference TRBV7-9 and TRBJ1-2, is DTGVSQNPRHKITKRGQNVTFRCDPISEHNRLYWYRQTLGQGPEFLTYFQNEAQLEKSRLLSDRFSAERPKGSFSTLEIQRTEQGDSAMYLCASSLAGGAGGDRGYTFGSGTRLTVV.

Here the CDR3 reads CASSPEDRAPSTDTQYF. The CDR3 nucleotides read TGTGCCAGCTCTCCAGAAGACAGGGCCCCTAGCACAGATACGCAGTATTTT. V gene TRBV18 combines with J gene TRBJ2-3; 7 nucleotides match TRBD1. The CDR3 has 17 amino acids. V shed 6 bases, J shed 0 bases, and the junction held 12 bases outside the gene matches. CDR1 KGHSH and CDR2 LQKENI come from the germline V gene.

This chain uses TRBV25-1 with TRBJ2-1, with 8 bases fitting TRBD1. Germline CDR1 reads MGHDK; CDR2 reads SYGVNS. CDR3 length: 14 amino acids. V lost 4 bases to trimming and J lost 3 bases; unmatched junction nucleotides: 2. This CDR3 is CASSGQGLYNEQFF. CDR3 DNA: TGTGCCAGCAGTGGACAGGGGCTCTACAATGAGCAGTTCTTC.

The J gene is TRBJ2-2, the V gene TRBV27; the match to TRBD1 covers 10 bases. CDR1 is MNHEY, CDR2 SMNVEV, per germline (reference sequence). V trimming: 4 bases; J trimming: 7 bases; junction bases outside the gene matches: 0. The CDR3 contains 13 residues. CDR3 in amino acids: CASSWTGGGELFF. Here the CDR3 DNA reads TGTGCCAGCAGTTGGACAGGGGGCGGGGAGCTGTTTTTT.

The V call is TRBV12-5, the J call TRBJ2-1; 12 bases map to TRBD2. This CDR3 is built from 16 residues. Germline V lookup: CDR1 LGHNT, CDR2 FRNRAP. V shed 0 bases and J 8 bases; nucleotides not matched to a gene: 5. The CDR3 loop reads CASGLVLTSGSHEQFF. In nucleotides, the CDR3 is TGTGCTAGTGGTTTGGTACTGACTAGCGGGAGCCATGAGCAGTTCTTC. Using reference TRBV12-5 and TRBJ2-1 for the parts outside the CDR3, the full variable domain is DARVTQTPRHKVTEMGQEVTMRCQPILGHNTVFWYRQTMMQGLELLAYFRNRAPLDDSGMPKDRFSAEMPDATLATLKIQPSEPRDSAVYFCASGLVLTSGSHEQFFGPGTRLTVL.

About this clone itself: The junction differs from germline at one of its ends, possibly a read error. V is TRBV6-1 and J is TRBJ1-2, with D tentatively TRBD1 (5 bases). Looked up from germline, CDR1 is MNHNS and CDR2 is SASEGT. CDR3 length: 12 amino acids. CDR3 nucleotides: TGTGCCAGCAGGGAAGAGGGGCTACGCTACACCTTC. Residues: CASREEGLRYTF.

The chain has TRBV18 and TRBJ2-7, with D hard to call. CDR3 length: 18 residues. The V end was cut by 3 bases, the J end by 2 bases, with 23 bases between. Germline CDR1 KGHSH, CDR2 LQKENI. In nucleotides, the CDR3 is TGTGCCAGCTCACCCTCAGGTGAAAGTACGTGGCTAACCTACGAGCAGTACTTC. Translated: CASSPSGESTWLTYEQYF.

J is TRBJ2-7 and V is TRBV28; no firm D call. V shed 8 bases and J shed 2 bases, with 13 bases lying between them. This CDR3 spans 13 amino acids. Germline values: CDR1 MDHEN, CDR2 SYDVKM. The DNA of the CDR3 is TGTGCCAGCGCCCTAGAGGTGGCCTACGAGCAGTACTTC. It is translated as CASALEVAYEQYF.

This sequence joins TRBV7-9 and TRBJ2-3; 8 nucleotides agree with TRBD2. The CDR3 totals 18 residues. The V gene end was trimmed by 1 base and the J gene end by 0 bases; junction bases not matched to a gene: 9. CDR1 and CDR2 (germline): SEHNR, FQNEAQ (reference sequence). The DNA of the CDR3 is TGTGCCAGCAGCTTAGATTGGGCGGGAGGTACTAGCACAGATACGCAGTATTTT. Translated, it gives CASSLDWAGGTSTDTQYF. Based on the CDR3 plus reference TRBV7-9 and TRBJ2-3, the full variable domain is DTGVSQNPRHKITKRGQNVTFRCDPISEHNRLYWYRQTLGQGPEFLTYFQNEAQLEKSRLLSDRFSAERPKGSFSTLEIQRTEQGDSAMYLCASSLDWAGGTSTDTQYFGPGTRLTVL.

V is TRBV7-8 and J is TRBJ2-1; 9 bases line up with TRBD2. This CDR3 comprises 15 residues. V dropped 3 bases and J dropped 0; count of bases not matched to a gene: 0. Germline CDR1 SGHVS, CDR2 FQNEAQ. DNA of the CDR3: TGTGCCAGCAGCTTTAGCGGGAGCTCCTACAATGAGCAGTTCTTC. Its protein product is CASSFSGSSYNEQFF.

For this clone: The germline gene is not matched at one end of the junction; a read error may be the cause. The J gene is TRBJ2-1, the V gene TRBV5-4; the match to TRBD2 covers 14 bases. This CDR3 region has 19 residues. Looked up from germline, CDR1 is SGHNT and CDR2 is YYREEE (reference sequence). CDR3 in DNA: TGCGCCAGCAGCGCTCGGACCGGGACTAGCGGGAGTATATACAATGAGCAGTTCTTC. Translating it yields CASSARTGTSGSIYNEQFF.

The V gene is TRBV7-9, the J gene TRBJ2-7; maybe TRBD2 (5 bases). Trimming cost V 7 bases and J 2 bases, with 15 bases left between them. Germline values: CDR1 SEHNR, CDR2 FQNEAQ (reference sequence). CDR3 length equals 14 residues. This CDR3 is CASTDRDYPYEQYF. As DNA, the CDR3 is TGTGCCAGCACGGACCGCGACTACCCCTACGAGCAGTACTTC. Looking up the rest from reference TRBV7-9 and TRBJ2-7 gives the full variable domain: DTGVSQNPRHKITKRGQNVTFRCDPISEHNRLYWYRQTLGQGPEFLTYFQNEAQLEKSRLLSDRFSAERPKGSFSTLEIQRTEQGDSAMYLCASTDRDYPYEQYFGPGTRLTVT.

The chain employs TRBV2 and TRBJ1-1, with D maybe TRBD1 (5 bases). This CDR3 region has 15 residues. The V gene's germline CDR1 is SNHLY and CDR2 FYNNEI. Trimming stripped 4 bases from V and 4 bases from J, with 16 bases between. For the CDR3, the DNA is TGTGCCAGCAGTGTTACCGGGACTCCAGGCACTGAAGCTTTCTTT. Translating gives CASSVTGTPGTEAFF.